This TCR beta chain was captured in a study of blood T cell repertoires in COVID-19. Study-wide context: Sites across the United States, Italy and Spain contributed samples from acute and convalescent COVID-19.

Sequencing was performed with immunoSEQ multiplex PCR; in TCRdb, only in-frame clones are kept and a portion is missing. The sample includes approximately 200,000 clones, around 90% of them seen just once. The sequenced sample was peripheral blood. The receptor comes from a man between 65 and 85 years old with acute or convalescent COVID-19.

CDR3 nucleotide sequence: TGTGCCAGCTCACTTCACAGCCAAGAGACCCAGTACTTC. Encoded protein: CASSLHSQETQYF. The rearrangement links TRBV18 to TRBJ2-5; D unresolved. Germline CDR1 KGHSH, CDR2 LQKENI. The CDR3 covers 13 residues. V was pared by 4 bases and J by 1 base, with 7 bases between.